These 26 T cell receptor beta chains were sequenced from one sample in a study of beta chain features in type 1 diabetes. Findings of the study overall: In all four CD4+ subsets, TCRB CDR3 length was significantly, moderately reduced in type 1 diabetes.

The authors reverse transcribed all of the isolated RNA, so sequencing captured expressed TCRB transcripts. TCRdb's copy holds only in-frame clones and misses some; the assay was immunoSEQ multiplex PCR. The data show approximately 360,000 clones, roughly 12% seen once. Their antigens remain unidentified. The specimen was naive CD4+ T cells from blood. Receptors originate from a woman between 18 and 30 years old with type 1 diabetes.

The chain links TRBV18 to TRBJ2-1, with 15 nucleotides matching TRBD2. Germline CDR1 is KGHSH and CDR2 is LQKENI. The ends lost 6 bases at V and 8 bases at J; junction bases unmatched: 8. This CDR3 contains 16 residues. CDR3 in amino acids: CASSVSGLAGGYEQFF. Written as DNA, the CDR3 is TGTGCCAGCTCGGTATCGGGACTAGCGGGGGGTTATGAGCAGTTCTTC.

V gene TRBV19 combines with J gene TRBJ2-4; tentatively, D is TRBD2 (6 bases). V was trimmed by 8 bases and J by 1 base, leaving 12 bases between them. The CDR3 is 14 residues long. Germline lookup yields CDR1 LNHDA and CDR2 SQIVND (reference sequence). The chain's CDR3 is CASRSGSAKNIQYF. The CDR3 nucleotides are TGTGCCAGTCGCAGCGGGTCGGCCAAAAACATTCAGTACTTC.

This chain links TRBV29-1 with TRBJ2-3; 7 nucleotides line up with TRBD2. Germline V gene data show CDR1 as SQVTM and CDR2 as ANQGSEA. The V gene end was trimmed by 2 bases and the J gene end by 2 bases; junction bases not matched to a gene: 7. CDR3 size: 15 residues. The CDR3 nucleotides read TGCAGCGTTGAAACACGACTAGCCCTCACAGATACGCAGTATTTT. Protein sequence: CSVETRLALTDTQYF.

This clone was counted only a few times. V usage is TRBV18 and J usage is TRBJ2-7; 8 nucleotides line up with TRBD1. Trimming removed 4 bases from V and 2 bases from J; junction bases left unmatched: 4. CDR3 length equals 14 residues. Per germline, CDR1 KGHSH and CDR2 LQKENI. The CDR3 nucleotides are TGTGCCAGCTCACTGGGACAGGAAGCCTACGAGCAGTACTTC. It translates to CASSLGQEAYEQYF.

This clone was seen a few times. The genes are TRBV21-1 and TRBJ2-7; whether TRBD1, the table's D call, matches the DNA was not checked. TRBV21-1 is listed as a pseudogene. This CDR3 contains 14 residues. CDR3 in DNA: TGTGCCAGCAGCAAAAGTCACAGGGTCTACGAGCAGTACTTC. It translates to CASSKSHRVYEQYF.

This sequence joins TRBV9 and TRBJ1-4; 10 bases agree with TRBD1. The CDR3 has 17 amino acids. V shed 3 bases and J 0 bases; nucleotides not matched to a gene: 5. Germline CDR1 is SGDLS and CDR2 is YYNGEE. The CDR3 bases are TGTGCCAGCAGCGCCGGGACAGGGGTTGCAACTAATGAAAAACTGTTTTTT. Translation gives CASSAGTGVATNEKLFF. Full variable domain (remainder filled in from reference TRBV9 and TRBJ1-4): DSGVTQTPKHLITATGQRVTLRCSPRSGDLSVYWYQQSLDQGLQFLIQYYNGEERAKGNILERFSAQQFPDLHSELNLSSLELGDSALYFCASSAGTGVATNEKLFFGSGTQLSVL.

The table lists this clone with a few counts. The chain is built from TRBV19 and TRBJ1-1; TRBD1 is a possible D gene (6 bases). Germline values: CDR1 LNHDA, CDR2 SQIVND (reference sequence). The CDR3 sequence is 15 residues long. Deletions cut 3 bases from V and 1 base from J, with 12 bases between. CDR3 sequence reads: CASSMANRENTEAFF. CDR3 nucleotides: TGTGCCAGTAGTATGGCGAACAGGGAGAACACTGAAGCTTTCTTT.

The sample holds a few counts of this clone. The chain recombines TRBV13 with TRBJ1-1, with 8 bases matching TRBD1. The junction had 16 bases not matched to a gene; V was cut back by 4 bases and J by 0 bases. Germline V CDR1 and CDR2: PRHDT, FYEKMQ (reference sequence). The length of the CDR3 is 19 residues. CDR3 region: CASSSRIGATGGLNTEAFF. The CDR3 bases are TGTGCCAGCAGCTCACGCATTGGGGCTACAGGGGGATTGAACACTGAAGCTTTCTTT.

A few counts support this clone. This rearrangement joins TRBV9 to TRBJ2-3; D remains ambiguous. CDR3 length equals 14 residues. The V end was cut by 3 bases, the J end by 6 bases, with 14 bases between. Per germline, CDR1 SGDLS and CDR2 YYNGEE. The CDR3 nucleotides read TGTGCCAGCAGCGCGACCTTAGCTTACGATACGCAGTATTTT. This sequence encodes CASSATLAYDTQYF.

The chain links TRBV5-1 to TRBJ2-3; D possibly corresponds to TRBD1 (5 bases). This CDR3 region has 13 residues. Deletions cut 5 bases from V and 1 base from J, with 8 bases between. CDR1 is SGHRS and CDR2 is YFSETQ in the germline V gene. The CDR3 DNA reads as TGCGCCAGCAGTGAACAGGGCACAGATACGCAGTATTTT. The encoded protein is CASSEQGTDTQYF. Variable domain in full (rest from reference TRBV5-1 and TRBJ2-3): KAGVTQTPRYLIKTRGQQVTLSCSPISGHRSVSWYQQTPGQGLQFLFEYFSETQRNKGNFPGRFSGRQFSNSRSEMNVSTLELGDSALYLCASSEQGTDTQYFGPGTRLTVL.

The genes are TRBV12-2 and TRBJ2-7; TRBD1 is the table's D call, not checked against the DNA. TRBV12-2 is reported as a pseudogene. The CDR3 runs to 16 residues. CDR3 sequence: CASRFRGMAVTYEQYF. DNA of the CDR3: TGTGCAAGTCGCTTTAGGGGGATGGCGGTGACCTACGAGCAGTACTTC.

There are a few counts of this clone. J is TRBJ2-5 and V is TRBV10-3, with D tentatively TRBD1 (5 bases). Germline V gene sequence: CDR1 ENHRY, CDR2 SYGVKD. The CDR3 covers 13 residues. V shed 6 bases and J shed 11 bases, with 19 bases lying between them. CDR3 amino acids: CAIRDNRKMVQYF. CDR3 sequence (DNA): TGTGCCATCAGGGATAACAGGAAGATGGTACAGTACTTC.

A few counts support this clone. V is TRBV30 and J is TRBJ2-1; TRBD2 matches at 9 bases. The CDR3 extends over 18 amino acids. Germline V gene data show CDR1 as GTSNPN and CDR2 as SVGIG (reference sequence). Losses at the gene ends were 1 base for V and 0 bases for J; bases not matched to a gene: 10. CDR3 in DNA: TGTGCCTGGAGTGCTGAGACTAGCGGATTCAGCTCCTACAATGAGCAGTTCTTC. Protein: CAWSAETSGFSSYNEQFF. Variable domain in full (rest from reference TRBV30 and TRBJ2-1): SQTIHQWPATLVQPVGSPLSLECTVEGTSNPNLYWYRQAAGRGLQLLFYSVGIGQISSEVPQNLSASRPQDRQFILSSKKLLLSDSGFYLCAWSAETSGFSSYNEQFFGPGTRLTVL.

The CDR3 sequence is CASSLPQGTKNSPLHF. The CDR3 DNA reads TGTGCCAGCAGTTTGCCCCAGGGGACTAAGAATTCACCCCTCCACTTT. The V and J genes are TRBV28 and TRBJ1-6, with D possibly being TRBD1 (6 bases). V was cut by 3 bases and J by 7 bases, with 16 bases left in between. CDR1 is MDHEN and CDR2 is SYDVKM in the germline V gene. CDR3 size: 16 residues.

This clone occurred a few times. CDR3 in DNA: TGTGCCAGTAGTATCGAGCGGCAGGCGGAGCAGTACTTC. Encoded protein: CASSIERQAEQYF. The chain is built from TRBV19 and TRBJ2-7; D possibly corresponds to TRBD2 (5 bases). Looked up from germline, CDR1 is LNHDA and CDR2 is SQIVND (reference sequence). Trimming took off 3 bases at V and 7 bases at J, with 13 bases between the two ends. The CDR3 has 13 residues.

This clone was picked up a small number of times. This chain uses TRBV9 with TRBJ1-5, with D perhaps TRBD1 (5 bases). There are 15 residues in the CDR3. Germline V gene lookup returns CDR1 SGDLS and CDR2 YYNGEE. Trimming cost V 4 bases and J 3 bases, with 14 bases left between them. For the CDR3, the DNA is TGTGCCAGCAGCCCTTCGGGGGGATACAATCAGCCCCAGCATTTT. It is translated as CASSPSGGYNQPQHF.

In this sample, this clone turned up a few times. This chain uses TRBV7-2 with TRBJ2-7, with TRBD2 matching over 10 bases. Germline-derived CDR1 and CDR2 are SGHTA and FQGNSA. CDR3 size: 14 residues. Unmatched junction bases numbered 8, after V lost 6 bases and J lost 6 bases. CDR3: CASRFSSGRGEQYF. The CDR3 DNA sequence: TGTGCCAGCAGATTCTCTAGCGGGAGAGGCGAGCAGTACTTC.

The chain carries TRBV5-1 and TRBJ2-2; a possible D gene is TRBD1 (5 bases). The CDR3 runs 14 residues. Germline V gene data show CDR1 as SGHRS and CDR2 as YFSETQ. With 3 bases removed from V and 2 bases from J, the gap between germline ends came to 8 bases. This CDR3 is CASSSGQNTGELFF. CDR3 DNA sequence: TGCGCCAGCAGCTCAGGACAAAACACCGGGGAGCTGTTTTTT.

V gene TRBV29-1 combines with J gene TRBJ2-2; possible D gene TRBD2, 6 bases. CDR3 length: 12 residues. Germline V gene lookup returns CDR1 SQVTM and CDR2 ANQGSEA. V shed 7 bases and J shed 3 bases, with 9 bases lying between them. The CDR3 loop is CSAGEDTGELFF. CDR3 bases: TGCAGCGCGGGGGAGGACACCGGGGAGCTGTTTTTT.

The V call is TRBV18, the J call TRBJ1-1; possible D gene TRBD1, 5 bases. The CDR3 consists of 15 residues. The ends were cut back, 3 bases at V and 1 base at J, with 12 bases in the middle. Germline values: CDR1 KGHSH, CDR2 LQKENI. CDR3 coding DNA: TGTGCCAGCTCACCCGGGGGACTTAGGAACACTGAAGCTTTCTTT. Protein sequence: CASSPGGLRNTEAFF.

This clone was seen a few times. The V gene is TRBV5-4, the J gene TRBJ1-2, with D perhaps TRBD1 (6 bases). This CDR3 is 14 amino acids long. CDR1 and CDR2 from the germline V gene are SGHNT and YYREEE (reference sequence). V dropped 1 base and J dropped 2 bases, with 9 bases sitting between them. The CDR3 is CASSLLDRNYGYTF. CDR3 nucleotides: TGTGCCAGCAGCTTGTTGGACAGAAACTATGGCTACACCTTC.

This CDR3 reads CASSLTGNTEAFF. CDR3 sequence (DNA): TGTGCCAGCAGCTTGACAGGTAACACTGAAGCTTTCTTT. The V gene is TRBV5-5, the J gene TRBJ1-1, with TRBD1 as a possible D gene (5 bases). This CDR3 comprises 13 residues. Trimming left V 1 base short and J 2 bases short, with 6 bases between. CDR1 SGHKS and CDR2 YYEKEE come from the germline V gene (reference sequence).

This chain connects TRBV6-5 to TRBJ1-5; the D is unclear. V was clipped by 5 bases and J by 0 bases, with 11 bases between them. This CDR3 comprises 15 residues. The germline gives CDR1 MNHEY, CDR2 SVGAGI. CDR3 sequence reads: CASSKGGYSNQPQHF. The DNA of the CDR3 is TGTGCCAGCAGTAAAGGAGGATATAGCAATCAGCCCCAGCATTTT.

The chain has TRBV7-9 and TRBJ2-2; 9 bases fit TRBD2. V was pared by 6 bases and J by 3 bases, with 11 bases of the junction left unmatched. In germline, CDR1 is SEHNR, CDR2 FQNEAQ (reference sequence). The CDR3 contains 17 residues. The CDR3 here is CASSHDLAGSYTGELFF. In DNA form, the CDR3 reads TGTGCCAGCAGTCACGATCTAGCGGGATCTTACACCGGGGAGCTGTTTTTT.

The chain employs TRBV7-9 and TRBJ2-5, with a weak D call TRBD1 (5 bases). Germline lookup yields CDR1 SEHNR and CDR2 FQNEAQ (reference sequence). This CDR3 comprises 15 residues. V was clipped by 0 bases and J by 1 base, with 9 bases between them. The chain's CDR3 is CASSLAKGSQETQYF. In DNA form, the CDR3 reads TGTGCCAGCAGCTTAGCGAAGGGGTCCCAAGAGACCCAGTACTTC.

The chain uses TRBV28 and TRBJ2-3; TRBD1 matches 11 bases. From germline, CDR1 is MDHEN and CDR2 SYDVKM. Trimming at V came to 6 bases and at J to 4 bases, leaving 6 bases not matched to a gene. The CDR3 sequence is 15 residues long. CDR3 loop: CASRLGTGGADTQYF. DNA for the CDR3: TGTGCCAGCAGACTCGGGACAGGGGGAGCAGATACGCAGTATTTT. Full variable domain (outside the CDR3, taken from reference TRBV28 and TRBJ2-3): DVKVTQSSRYLVKRTGEKVFLECVQDMDHENMFWYRQDPGLGLRLIYFSYDVKMKEKGDIPEGYSVSREKKERFSLILESASTNQTSMYLCASRLGTGGADTQYFGPGTRLTVL.